This entry concerns a single T cell receptor beta chain. With 0 bases removed from V and 0 bases from J, the gap between germline ends came to 12 bases. CDR1 and CDR2 (germline): SGHRS, YFSETQ. This CDR3 spans 16 amino acids. This sample was included in a study of response to subunit inactivated influenza vaccine. TCRdb independently ran MiXCR on the RT-PCR reads; one entry per CDR3 protein. Of about 500,000 distinct CDR3 sequences listed, more than 15% are singletons. The sequencing here drew on CD4+ T cells sorted from PBMCs, taken around 25 months after vaccination. This chain connects TRBV5-1 to TRBJ2-5; the D gene is possibly TRBD2 (5 bases). The clonotype was recovered from a man aged 50-75 years who received an inactivated influenza vaccine. CDR3 region: CASSLGGRRYQETQYF. The CDR3 bases are TGCGCCAGCAGCTTGGGTGGCCGGAGGTACCAAGAGACCCAGTACTTC.